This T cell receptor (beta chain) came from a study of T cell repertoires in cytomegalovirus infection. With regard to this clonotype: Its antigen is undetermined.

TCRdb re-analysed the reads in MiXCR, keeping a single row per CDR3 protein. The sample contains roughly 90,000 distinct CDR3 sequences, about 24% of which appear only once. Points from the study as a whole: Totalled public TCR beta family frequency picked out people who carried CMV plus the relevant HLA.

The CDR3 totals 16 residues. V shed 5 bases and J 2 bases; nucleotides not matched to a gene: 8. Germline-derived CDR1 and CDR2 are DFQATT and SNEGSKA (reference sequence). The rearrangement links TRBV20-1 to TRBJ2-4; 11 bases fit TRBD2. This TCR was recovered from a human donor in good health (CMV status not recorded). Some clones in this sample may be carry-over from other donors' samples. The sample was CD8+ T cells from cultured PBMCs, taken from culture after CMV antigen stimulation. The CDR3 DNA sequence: TGCAGTGCTGTCAATAGCGGGGGGGGGACCAAAAACATTCAGTACTTC. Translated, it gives CSAVNSGGGTKNIQYF.